This TCR beta chain was captured in a study of T cells in Graves' hyperthyroidism and ophthalmopathy. Findings and caveats of the study: Model-based prediction identified ophthalmopathy a median around 6.7 months prior to its onset. Stable hyperthyroidism was told apart from ophthalmopathy by a model built on 13 V-J features. Blood also carried most thyroid clonotypes expanded above 0.001.

The CDR3 runs 13 residues. Trimming shortened V by 6 bases and J by 2 bases, and 14 bases separated the two germline ends. The germline CDR1 and CDR2 sequences are DFQATT and SNEGSKA (reference sequence). Researchers amplified the TCR beta CDR3 regions from RNA transcripts. In the first-round RT-PCR of the TCR CDR3, the HTBI primer set was used. TCRdb reanalysed the multiplex PCR reads using MiXCR and keeps one entry per CDR3 protein. Altogether 500,000 to 600,000 distinct CDR3 sequences are present, under 60% being singletons, with the ten largest covering around 17%. As regards this clonotype: Antigen specificity is unknown.

This chain joins TRBV20-1 and TRBJ2-7; the D gene is possibly TRBD2 (6 bases). The source is an adult woman with Graves' disease, either hyperthyroidism or ophthalmopathy (not recorded which). Sequenced: peripheral blood or thyroid tissue (not recorded which). The CDR3 region has the DNA TGCAGTGCCAGCCCTGGAGGGACCTACGAGCAGTACTTC. Residues: CSASPGGTYEQYF.